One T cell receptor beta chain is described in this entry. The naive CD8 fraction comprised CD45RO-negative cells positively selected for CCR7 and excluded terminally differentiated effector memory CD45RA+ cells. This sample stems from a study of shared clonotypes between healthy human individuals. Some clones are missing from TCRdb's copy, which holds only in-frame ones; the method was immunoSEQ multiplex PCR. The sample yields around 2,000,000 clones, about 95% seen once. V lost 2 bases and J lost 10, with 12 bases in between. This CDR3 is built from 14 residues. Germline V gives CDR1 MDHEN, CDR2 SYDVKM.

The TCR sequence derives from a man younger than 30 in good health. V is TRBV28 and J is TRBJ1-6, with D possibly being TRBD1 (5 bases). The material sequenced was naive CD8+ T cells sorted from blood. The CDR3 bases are TGTGCCAGCAGTTTAGGGGGGGTAGGGTCACCCCTCCACTTT. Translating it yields CASSLGGVGSPLHF.